The clone carrying this T cell receptor (beta chain) was picked up many times. As yet, its antigen is unknown. cDNA was made from about 510 ng RNA using alpha and beta constant primers. Separate chain-specific third strand synthesis with multiplexing indices produced the alpha and beta libraries. Each molecule carried a 12-nucleotide identifier made of two joined random hexamers added before amplification. TCRdb ran MiXCR on the 5' RACE reads and lists one entry per CDR3 protein. The profile shows just over 15,000 distinct CDR3 sequences, roughly 7.5% of them singletons. The data are from a study of HIV-infected patients and healthy controls. Study-wide results and caveats: Unequal distinct sequence numbers between patients and controls complicated comparisons.

V lost 10 bases to trimming and J lost 1 base; unmatched junction nucleotides: 8. Looked up from germline, CDR1 is SNHLY and CDR2 is FYNNEI. The CDR3 loop spans 14 amino acids. Whole blood was used without fractionation, so all unsorted peripheral T cells were included. RNA came from around 2.3 ml of peripheral blood. This receptor was identified in an adult in good health. The chain uses TRBV2 and TRBJ2-3, with 7 bases lining up with TRBD2. The sample taken for sequencing was blood. CDR3 DNA: TGTGCCACGAAACGGGAGGTTGGCACAGATACGCAGTATTTT. The encoded protein is CATKREVGTDTQYF.